This TCR beta chain derives from a study of blood T cell repertoires in COVID-19. Produced via immunoSEQ multiplex PCR; TCRdb's table is partial and in-frame only. This sample has approximately 240,000 clones, with 85% found just once. J lost 4 bases, V lost 7 bases, and 9 bases had no gene match. CDR3 size: 15 residues. Germline CDR1 MNHEY, CDR2 SMNVEV (reference sequence). Input material: peripheral blood. The J gene is TRBJ2-2, the V gene TRBV27; 7 bases are a match to TRBD1. This clonotype was sampled from a man aged 45-65 years who had recovered from COVID-19. The CDR3 sequence: CASTPDRVATGELFF. CDR3 sequence (DNA): TGTGCCAGCACCCCCGACAGGGTGGCCACCGGGGAGCTGTTTTTT.